These 24 T cell receptor beta chains originate from one sample sequenced in a study of blood T cell repertoires in COVID-19. Using immunoSEQ multiplex PCR, the repertoire was profiled, and TCRdb retains in-frame clones only, with some absent. The repertoire holds approximately 260,000 clones, with around 83% as singletons. Sequencing was done on a sample of peripheral blood. These receptors all come from a woman aged 60 to 75 with active or convalescent COVID-19.

The chain recombines TRBV3-1 (or the pseudogene TRBV3-2) with TRBJ1-1; 7 nucleotides agree with TRBD1. The length of the CDR3 is 14 residues. Germline V gives CDR1 LGHDT, CDR2 YNNKEL (reference sequence). V shed 0 bases and J 10 bases; nucleotides not matched to a gene: 8. In DNA, the CDR3 is TGTGCCAGCAGCCAAGACCACCAGGGGGTGGGAGCTTTCTTT. This sequence encodes CASSQDHQGVGAFF.

The rearrangement links TRBV6-5 to TRBJ1-3; TRBD1 matches 7 bases. Germline lookup yields CDR1 MNHEY and CDR2 SVGAGI. The CDR3 is made up of 15 amino acids. V was clipped by 2 bases and J by 3 bases; unmatched bases: 4. The CDR3 region is CASSYQTGLGNTIYF. The CDR3 bases are TGTGCCAGCAGTTACCAGACAGGGCTTGGAAACACCATATATTTT.

This clone was detected only once. The rearrangement links TRBV18 to TRBJ2-7; TRBD2 aligns across 8 bases. Germline trimming cut 0 bases from V and 2 bases from J; bases unmatched to any gene: 6. The CDR3 is 16 amino acids. Germline values: CDR1 KGHSH, CDR2 LQKENI. As DNA, the CDR3 is TGTGCCAGCTCACCACCGGTCCGCGGGGGGACCTACGAGCAGTACTTC. Its protein product is CASSPPVRGGTYEQYF.

The gene calls are TRBV5-1 and TRBJ2-5; TRBD1 matches at 9 bases. V lost 0 bases to trimming and J lost 5 bases; unmatched junction nucleotides: 2. Per germline, CDR1 SGHRS and CDR2 YFSETQ. This CDR3 comprises 14 residues. The CDR3 region is CASSLGQGDETQYF. CDR3 in DNA: TGCGCCAGCAGCTTGGGACAGGGGGACGAGACCCAGTACTTC.

The CDR3 region has the DNA TGTGCCAGCAGTTACCCCGCCGGGAACACCGGGGAGCTGTTTTTT. This sequence encodes CASSYPAGNTGELFF. The V and J genes are TRBV6-6 and TRBJ2-2; D not resolved. The CDR3 is made up of 15 amino acids. Per germline, CDR1 MNHNY and CDR2 SVGAGI (reference sequence). Trimming took 2 bases from V and 1 from J, leaving 8 bases between them.

The chain joins TRBV7-8 to TRBJ2-5; 8 nucleotides align to TRBD2. The junction had 4 bases not matched to a gene; V was cut back by 0 bases and J by 4 bases. Looked up from germline, CDR1 is SGHVS and CDR2 is FQNEAQ. This CDR3 has 15 residues. The CDR3 sequence is CASSLAGTRGETQYF. The CDR3 DNA is TGTGCCAGCAGCTTAGCGGGGACTAGAGGAGAGACCCAGTACTTC.

The chain employs TRBV27 and TRBJ2-6; no clear D gene. Germline V gives CDR1 MNHEY, CDR2 SMNVEV (reference sequence). Trimming removed 7 bases from V and 0 bases from J, with 13 bases in between. This CDR3 is 16 amino acids long. CDR3 sequence: CASTNLLSSGANVLTF. The CDR3 DNA follows: TGTGCCAGCACTAACTTACTAAGCTCTGGGGCCAACGTCCTGACTTTC. The full variable domain, in which reference TRBV27 and TRBJ2-6 provide the parts outside the CDR3, is EAQVTQNPRYLITVTGKKLTVTCSQNMNHEYMSWYRQDPGLGLRQIYYSMNVEVTDKGDVPEGYKVSRKEKRNFPLILESPSPNQTSLYFCASTNLLSSGANVLTFGAGSRLTVL.

This clone showed up just once. This sequence joins TRBV10-3 and TRBJ2-7; no clear D gene. From germline, CDR1 is ENHRY and CDR2 SYGVKD. Trimming took off 3 bases at V and 5 bases at J, with 17 bases between the two ends. This CDR3 spans 15 amino acids. CDR3 sequence: CAISEMRGTVHEQYF. The CDR3 DNA sequence: TGTGCCATCAGTGAAATGCGAGGAACGGTCCACGAGCAGTACTTC.

There are a few counts of this clone. V and J are TRBV5-1 and TRBJ1-2; 7 bases agree with TRBD1. V dropped 3 bases and J dropped 5; count of bases not matched to a gene: 4. CDR1 and CDR2 from the germline V gene are SGHRS and YFSETQ. The CDR3 loop spans 13 amino acids. The CDR3 is CASSSAGGYGYTF. CDR3 nucleotide sequence: TGCGCCAGCAGCTCTGCAGGGGGGTATGGCTACACCTTC.

This sequence joins TRBV28 and TRBJ2-1; TRBD2 matches at 9 bases. In germline, CDR1 is MDHEN, CDR2 SYDVKM. V dropped 2 bases and J dropped 6; count of bases not matched to a gene: 11. The CDR3 has 17 residues. CDR3 loop: CASSLLAGGRSRNEQFF. CDR3 DNA sequence: TGTGCCAGCAGTTTACTTGCGGGGGGGCGCTCTCGCAATGAGCAGTTCTTC.

This rearrangement joins TRBV11-2 to TRBJ2-1; 10 bases are shared with TRBD1. Germline trimming cut 1 base from V and 2 bases from J; bases unmatched to any gene: 2. CDR3 length: 16 residues. CDR1 SGHAT and CDR2 FQNNGV come from the germline V gene. The CDR3 nucleotides are TGTGCCAGCAGCTTAGGGGACAGGGGCCCCTACAATGAGCAGTTCTTC. Translation gives CASSLGDRGPYNEQFF.

The rearrangement links TRBV18 to TRBJ1-1; D is possibly TRBD1 (5 bases). V was shortened by 5 bases and J by 0 bases, with 7 bases between the two germline ends. The CDR3 runs 13 residues. Germline CDR1 reads KGHSH; CDR2 reads LQKENI. The CDR3 coding sequence is TGTGCCAGCTCAGGGGGGATGAACACTGAAGCTTTCTTT. This codes for CASSGGMNTEAFF.

The genes are TRBV11-1 and TRBJ2-7; perhaps TRBD1 as D (6 bases). The CDR3 runs to 15 residues. Trimming pared 1 base from V and 2 bases from J, leaving 12 bases between. CDR1 SGHAT and CDR2 FQDESV come from the germline V gene (reference sequence). The CDR3 sequence is CASSLGQGNPYEQYF. Written as DNA, the CDR3 is TGTGCCAGCAGCTTAGGCCAGGGGAACCCCTACGAGCAGTACTTC.

The chain is built from TRBV6-2 or TRBV6-3 and TRBJ1-5; TRBD1 is a possible D gene (6 bases). CDR1 and CDR2 (germline): MNHEY, SVGEGT. This CDR3 spans 12 amino acids. V lost 5 bases and J 11 bases, leaving 13 bases between the germline ends. Written as DNA, the CDR3 is TGTGCCAGCAGTGGACAGCTCGACTCCCAGCATTTT. Protein: CASSGQLDSQHF.

The rearrangement links TRBV6-5 to TRBJ1-2, with TRBD1 identical over 10 bases. CDR1 MNHEY and CDR2 SVGAGI come from the germline V gene. The CDR3 spans 15 residues. Losses at the gene ends were 5 bases for V and 8 bases for J; bases not matched to a gene: 11. Written as DNA, the CDR3 is TGTGCCAGCAGTCAACCTGGGACAGGGGTTGAAGGCTACACCTTC. It translates to CASSQPGTGVEGYTF.

The chain carries TRBV19 and TRBJ1-2, with D perhaps matching TRBD1 (5 bases). The V gene lost 6 bases and the J gene lost 3 bases, with 14 bases spanning the gap. This CDR3 region has 14 residues. Germline lookup yields CDR1 LNHDA and CDR2 SQIVND (reference sequence). The CDR3 reads CASRQGVGDYGYTF. The CDR3 DNA follows: TGTGCCAGTAGGCAAGGGGTTGGTGACTATGGCTACACCTTC.

This rearrangement joins TRBV3-1 (or the pseudogene TRBV3-2) to TRBJ2-3, with D possibly being TRBD1 (5 bases). Deletions cut 1 base from V and 4 bases from J, with 15 bases between. The germline gives CDR1 LGHDT, CDR2 YNNKEL (reference sequence). The CDR3 runs 16 residues. The chain's CDR3 is CASSQGGWGFPDTQYF. The CDR3 nucleotides are TGTGCCAGCAGCCAAGGGGGTTGGGGCTTCCCAGATACGCAGTATTTT.

The genes are TRBV18 and TRBJ2-1; tentatively, D is TRBD1 (6 bases). Between the trimmed V and J ends, which lost 4 bases and 5 bases, there was a span of 15 bases. The CDR3 loop spans 15 amino acids. Germline loops: CDR1 KGHSH, CDR2 LQKENI. The DNA of the CDR3 is TGTGCCAGCTCACTAAACCGGGACATCCACAATGAGCAGTTCTTC. It specifies CASSLNRDIHNEQFF.

The chain links TRBV4-1 to TRBJ1-2, with a tentative D call TRBD1 (5 bases). The CDR3 is 16 amino acids. The germline V and J ends were trimmed by 0 bases and 1 base, with 12 bases remaining between them. Per germline, CDR1 MGHRA and CDR2 YSYEKL. The CDR3 region is CASSQEVVTVNYGYTF. The CDR3 nucleotides read TGCGCCAGCAGCCAAGAAGTCGTGACAGTTAACTATGGCTACACCTTC.

J is TRBJ1-5 and V is TRBV30; D is perhaps TRBD1 (6 bases). Germline V lookup: CDR1 GTSNPN, CDR2 SVGIG (reference sequence). Between the trimmed V and J ends, which lost 5 bases and 2 bases, there was a span of 16 bases. This CDR3 spans 15 amino acids. This CDR3 reads CAWAQGSGRNQPQHF. CDR3 DNA sequence: TGTGCCTGGGCACAGGGTAGTGGGCGCAATCAGCCCCAGCATTTT.

V and J are TRBV6-5 and TRBJ2-2; D call uncertain. Germline values: CDR1 MNHEY, CDR2 SVGAGI. With 9 bases removed from V and 4 bases from J, the gap between germline ends came to 12 bases. This CDR3 has 13 residues. CDR3 in DNA: TGTGCCAGTAGACTCATGATCACCGGGGAGCTGTTTTTT. It yields the protein CASRLMITGELFF.

The chain couples TRBV2 to TRBJ2-4, with D possibly being TRBD1 (5 bases). The CDR3 extends over 15 amino acids. CDR1 is SNHLY and CDR2 is FYNNEI in the germline V gene. V lost 4 bases and J lost 7, with 17 bases in between. The CDR3 spells CASSADIVRANIQYF. In DNA, the CDR3 is TGTGCCAGCAGTGCAGACATAGTCAGGGCGAACATTCAGTACTTC.

This clone has a single count. V usage is TRBV27 and J usage is TRBJ1-1; 9 bases align to TRBD1. Germline V gene data show CDR1 as MNHEY and CDR2 as SMNVEV (reference sequence). CDR3 length: 13 residues. V lost 10 bases to trimming and J lost 3 bases; unmatched junction nucleotides: 6. The CDR3 region is CATRQGDDTEAFF. CDR3 sequence (DNA): TGTGCCACCCGACAGGGGGATGACACTGAAGCTTTCTTT.

This chain joins TRBV7-6 and TRBJ1-4, with TRBD1 matching 7 bases. The germline gives CDR1 SGHVS, CDR2 FNYEAQ. V lost 5 bases and J lost 1; bases outside the gene matches: 4. This CDR3 has 15 residues. DNA of the CDR3: TGTGCCAGCAGCCGGAACAGGGGAACTAATGAAAAACTGTTTTTT. Its protein is CASSRNRGTNEKLFF.